The 32 T cell receptor beta chains below come from one sample, sequenced in a study of shared clonotypes between healthy human individuals. Measured with immunoSEQ multiplex PCR; TCRdb has only the in-frame clones, and not every one. The profile shows roughly 1 million clones, about 80% of them singletons. The sequenced sample was memory CD4+ T cells from PBMCs. Subset reported: CD45RA-negative fraction. The receptor source for this set is a man aged 18 to 30 in good health. Some clones in this sample may be carry-over from other donors' samples.

The chain uses TRBV28 and TRBJ2-7; 12 bases line up with TRBD2. Germline-derived CDR1 and CDR2 are MDHEN and SYDVKM. Trimming cost V 5 bases and J 2 bases; bases outside gene matches: 13. This CDR3 has 18 amino acids. The DNA of the CDR3 is TGTGCCAGCAGTCAGAGACCGGGACTAGCGGGTTATGCCTACGAGCAGTACTTC. Translating it yields CASSQRPGLAGYAYEQYF.

V gene TRBV5-1 combines with J gene TRBJ1-2; D may be TRBD1 (6 bases). CDR3 length equals 13 residues. V was trimmed by 0 bases and J by 8 bases, leaving 11 bases between them. Germline loops: CDR1 SGHRS, CDR2 YFSETQ. The CDR3 loop reads CASSLDRDRGYTF. CDR3 nucleotide sequence: TGCGCCAGCAGCTTGGACAGGGATCGCGGCTACACCTTC.

V and J are TRBV11-3 and TRBJ2-2; 8 nucleotides match TRBD2. The CDR3 runs 18 residues. The V segment lost 5 bases and the J segment 0 bases; nucleotides outside the gene matches: 11. Germline CDR1 reads SGHNT; CDR2 reads YENEEA. CDR3 DNA sequence: TGTGCCAGCAGCCGGGGGGGGCGTAAAACTGCGAACACCGGGGAGCTGTTTTTT. The encoded protein is CASSRGGRKTANTGELFF.

This clone was found once. The CDR3 is CASSIQGGSTDTQYF. DNA for the CDR3: TGTGCCAGCAGCATACAAGGGGGGAGCACAGATACGCAGTATTTT. The chain links TRBV5-4 to TRBJ2-3, with D possibly being TRBD1 or TRBD2 (6 bases each). Per the germline V gene, CDR1 is SGHNT and CDR2 is YYREEE (reference sequence). Trimming took 4 bases from V and 0 from J, leaving 12 bases between them. There are 15 residues in the CDR3. The whole variable domain, remainder taken from reference TRBV5-4 and TRBJ2-3, is ETGVTQSPTHLIKTRGQQVTLRCSSQSGHNTVSWYQQALGQGPQFIFQYYREEENGRGNFPPRFSGLQFPNYSSELNVNALELDDSALYLCASSIQGGSTDTQYFGPGTRLTVL.

This clone was counted once. The chain combines TRBV6-4 with TRBJ1-2, with D possibly matching TRBD1 (5 bases). V shed 2 bases and J shed 1 base, with 17 bases lying between them. The CDR3 has 17 amino acids. Germline-derived CDR1 and CDR2 are MRHNA and SNTAGT. The CDR3 here is CASSDTGRSVSNYGYTF. Written as DNA, the CDR3 is TGTGCCAGCAGTGACACGGGGCGTAGTGTTAGTAACTATGGCTACACCTTC.

The genes are TRBV28 and TRBJ2-7; D is uncertain. Per germline, CDR1 MDHEN and CDR2 SYDVKM. Trimming removed 8 bases at V and 5 bases at J, with 7 bases between. The CDR3 runs 10 residues. CDR3 region: CASGRDEQYF. The CDR3 coding sequence is TGTGCCAGCGGGCGAGACGAGCAGTACTTC.

This clone was seen a handful of times. Germline is not matched at one junction end, which may reflect a read error. The chain recombines TRBV2 with TRBJ1-5; weak D call: TRBD1 (6 bases). CDR3 length equals 13 residues. CDR1 is SNHLY and CDR2 is FYNNEI in the germline V gene. This CDR3 is CASREGQYQPQHF. As DNA, the CDR3 is TGTGCCAGCAGGGAAGGACAGTATCAGCCCCAGCATTTT.

The chain carries TRBV27 and TRBJ2-7; D gene unclear. This CDR3 spans 14 amino acids. Germline loops: CDR1 MNHEY, CDR2 SMNVEV (reference sequence). The V gene lost 6 bases and the J gene lost 2 bases, with 14 bases spanning the gap. The CDR3 here is CASSGLGPPYEQYF. The DNA for the CDR3 is TGTGCCAGCAGCGGCCTGGGTCCTCCCTACGAGCAGTACTTC.

This clone was recorded a few times. The rearrangement uses TRBV4-2 and TRBJ2-3, with TRBD2 matching over 10 bases. The CDR3 consists of 18 residues. After removal of 0 bases from V and 1 base from J, the junction contained 7 bases not matched to a gene. Germline assignment: CDR1 LGHNA and CDR2 YNFKEQ. The CDR3 DNA sequence: TGTGCCAGCAGCCAAGAAACCCTAGCGGGAGACCGCACAGATACGCAGTATTTT. This sequence encodes CASSQETLAGDRTDTQYF.

Concerning this clone itself: The sample carries other DNA sequences with the same CDR3. The rearrangement joins TRBV28 to TRBJ1-4; weak D call: TRBD1 (5 bases). The V gene lost 3 bases and the J gene lost 6 bases, with 5 bases spanning the gap. The CDR3 is 12 residues long. CDR1 and CDR2 (germline): MDHEN, SYDVKM. CDR3 amino acids: CASSFRDEKLFF. The CDR3 nucleotides read TGTGCCAGCAGTTTCAGGGATGAAAAACTGTTTTTT. Complete variable domain (other parts from reference TRBV28 and TRBJ1-4): DVKVTQSSRYLVKRTGEKVFLECVQDMDHENMFWYRQDPGLGLRLIYFSYDVKMKEKGDIPEGYSVSREKKERFSLILESASTNQTSMYLCASSFRDEKLFFGSGTQLSVL.

This clone was seen ten or more times. The genes are TRBV11-3 and TRBJ1-2; D call uncertain. Trimming removed 5 bases from V and 2 bases from J, with 18 bases in between. CDR1 and CDR2 (germline): SGHNT, YENEEA. The CDR3 is 16 amino acids. The CDR3 sequence is CASSRAIVGDNYGYTF. DNA for the CDR3: TGTGCCAGCAGCCGCGCTATTGTAGGCGACAACTATGGCTACACCTTC.

The gene calls are TRBV7-2 and TRBJ2-7; D is uncertain. Between the trimmed V and J ends, which lost 5 bases and 1 base, there was a span of 6 bases. CDR3 length: 12 amino acids. CDR1 and CDR2 (germline): SGHTA, FQGNSA. The CDR3 DNA is TGTGCCAGCAGCCCCCCATCCTACGAGCAGTACTTC. This sequence encodes CASSPPSYEQYF.

The CDR3 DNA reads TGTGCCTGGAGTGTGAAAACAAACAAAAACATTCAGTACTTC. It specifies CAWSVKTNKNIQYF. J is TRBJ2-4 and V is TRBV30; no firm D call. The CDR3 sequence is 14 residues long. Per germline, CDR1 GTSNPN and CDR2 SVGIG (reference sequence). V lost 0 bases and J 3 bases, leaving 9 bases between the germline ends.

The rearrangement uses TRBV28 and TRBJ2-2; 12 bases line up with TRBD2. V shed 3 bases, J shed 0 bases, and the junction held 14 bases outside the gene matches. Germline V gene lookup returns CDR1 MDHEN and CDR2 SYDVKM. The CDR3 runs to 21 residues. In DNA form, the CDR3 reads TGTGCCAGCAGTTTGCCCCTGTCTAGCGGGAGGGATAAGCCGAACACCGGGGAGCTGTTTTTT. Encoded protein: CASSLPLSSGRDKPNTGELFF.

CDR3 sequence (DNA): TGTGCCAGCAGTTACAGGGGGCCAAATGAAAAACTGTTTTTT. It specifies CASSYRGPNEKLFF. The chain joins TRBV6-5 to TRBJ1-4; 7 nucleotides match TRBD1. Losses at the gene ends were 2 bases for V and 5 bases for J; bases not matched to a gene: 2. The CDR3 has 14 amino acids. Germline-derived CDR1 and CDR2 are MNHEY and SVGAGI.

CDR3 in DNA: TGCAGCGTTGGGAACGGTAATGAGCAGTTCTTC. It translates to CSVGNGNEQFF. This rearrangement joins TRBV29-1 to TRBJ2-1, with D hard to call. This CDR3 contains 11 residues. CDR1 SQVTM and CDR2 ANQGSEA come from the germline V gene. V shed 4 bases and J shed 7 bases, with 8 bases lying between them.

This chain connects TRBV7-3 to TRBJ2-4, with a weak D call TRBD1 (5 bases). The germline CDR1 and CDR2 sequences are SGHTA and FQGTGA. The CDR3 runs 14 residues. The V and J ends lost 2 bases and 5 bases respectively, with 10 bases between them. The CDR3: CASSLWGSENIQYF. CDR3 nucleotide sequence: TGTGCCAGCAGCTTATGGGGCAGTGAAAACATTCAGTACTTC.

A remark on this clone: A read error may be the cause here, since a much bigger clone is one base away. The sample holds other DNA sequences that translate to the same CDR3. The V gene is TRBV29-1, the J gene TRBJ2-3, with TRBD1 matching over 12 bases. The CDR3 sequence is 14 residues long. J was trimmed by 6 bases and V by 1 base; bases with no gene match: 2. Germline assignment: CDR1 SQVTM and CDR2 ANQGSEA. CDR3 sequence: CSVEGGQGADTQYF. The CDR3 DNA follows: TGCAGCGTTGAAGGGGGACAGGGGGCGGATACGCAGTATTTT.

The V and J genes are TRBV7-3 and TRBJ2-1; 7 positions agree with TRBD2. The CDR3 covers 16 residues. V lost 4 bases to trimming and J lost 6 bases; unmatched junction nucleotides: 12. Germline-derived CDR1 and CDR2 are SGHTA and FQGTGA. Here the CDR3 DNA reads TGTGCCAGCAGCTCTGGGTCCGGGGTAGCGGGCAATGAGCAGTTCTTC. Translated, it gives CASSSGSGVAGNEQFF.

Points on this clone: The same CDR3 can be traced to other DNA sequences in this sample. This rearrangement joins TRBV5-1 to TRBJ2-3, with D unclear. Trimming pared 5 bases from V and 2 bases from J, leaving 12 bases between. CDR1 is SGHRS, CDR2 YFSETQ, per germline. The CDR3 length is 14 residues. This CDR3 is CASSLSGFTDTQYF. The CDR3 region has the DNA TGCGCCAGCAGTCTTTCGGGTTTCACAGATACGCAGTATTTT. Combining the CDR3 with reference TRBV5-1 and TRBJ2-3 gives the whole variable domain KAGVTQTPRYLIKTRGQQVTLSCSPISGHRSVSWYQQTPGQGLQFLFEYFSETQRNKGNFPGRFSGRQFSNSRSEMNVSTLELGDSALYLCASSLSGFTDTQYFGPGTRLTVL.

The chain couples TRBV2 to TRBJ2-7, with TRBD2 identical over 11 bases. Germline CDR1 and CDR2: SNHLY and FYNNEI. This CDR3 contains 16 residues. The V segment lost 4 bases and the J segment 7 bases; nucleotides outside the gene matches: 12. The CDR3: CASSVGTSGRIREQYF. CDR3 sequence (DNA): TGTGCCAGCAGTGTCGGGACTAGCGGCCGGATTCGGGAGCAGTACTTC.

J is TRBJ2-2 and V is TRBV5-1; no firm D call. Germline lookup yields CDR1 SGHRS and CDR2 YFSETQ. Trimming cost V 4 bases and J 7 bases, with 8 bases left between them. The CDR3 length is 12 residues. CDR3 residues: CASSLSIGELFF. CDR3 sequence (DNA): TGCGCCAGCAGCCTTTCGATCGGGGAGCTGTTTTTT.

This clone showed up many times. The chain combines TRBV7-2 with TRBJ1-3, with TRBD1 matching 12 bases. V shed 0 bases, J shed 0 bases, and the junction held 12 bases outside the gene matches. Germline lookup yields CDR1 SGHTA and CDR2 FQGNSA. This CDR3 comprises 21 residues. CDR3 sequence (DNA): TGTGCCAGCAGCTTAGCCGCATCGGGACAGGGGGCCAAAAGCTCTGGAAACACCATATATTTT. It specifies CASSLAASGQGAKSSGNTIYF.

The V and J genes are TRBV7-3 and TRBJ2-2; TRBD1 is a possible D gene (5 bases). V was clipped by 5 bases and J by 6 bases, with 13 bases between them. The CDR3 spans 14 residues. Germline V gene lookup returns CDR1 SGHTA and CDR2 FQGTGA. CDR3 loop: CASSSDSPPGELFF. The CDR3 DNA is TGTGCCAGCAGCAGCGACAGTCCTCCCGGGGAGCTGTTTTTT.

The chain has TRBV30 and TRBJ2-3, with D possibly being TRBD1 (6 bases). CDR1 is GTSNPN and CDR2 is SVGIG in the germline V gene (reference sequence). V lost 5 bases and J lost 0, with 18 bases in between. The CDR3 spans 16 residues. CDR3 DNA: TGTGCCTGGCTCGCTAGAGACAGGTCTAGCACAGATACGCAGTATTTT. Its protein product is CAWLARDRSSTDTQYF.

In its sample, this clone was seen once. V usage is TRBV20-1 and J usage is TRBJ2-4; no reliable D call. Germline V lookup: CDR1 DFQATT, CDR2 SNEGSKA (reference sequence). Trimming removed 3 bases at V and 10 bases at J, with 10 bases between. This CDR3 is 11 amino acids long. The CDR3 region has the DNA TGCAGTGCTAGCGCCCCAAAGATTCAGTACTTC. Translated: CSASAPKIQYF.

The chain uses TRBV5-1 and TRBJ2-3; D is perhaps TRBD1 (5 bases). Germline CDR1 SGHRS, CDR2 YFSETQ. Between the trimmed V and J ends, which lost 0 bases and 0 bases, there was a span of 8 bases. The CDR3 runs 15 residues. In nucleotides, the CDR3 is TGCGCCAGCAGCTTGGATCCAGGGAGCACAGATACGCAGTATTTT. Amino acid sequence: CASSLDPGSTDTQYF.

The chain combines TRBV7-2 with TRBJ2-5; 7 bases agree with TRBD2. Germline loops: CDR1 SGHTA, CDR2 FQGNSA. The CDR3 is made up of 16 amino acids. V dropped 5 bases and J dropped 5; count of bases not matched to a gene: 14. For the CDR3, the DNA is TGTGCCAGCAGCAGCCCGGGACTACAGCAATTGGAGACCCAGTACTTC. The encoded protein is CASSSPGLQQLETQYF.

This clone was detected only a few times. The genes are TRBV11-1 and TRBJ1-4; TRBD1 is a possible D gene (5 bases). CDR3 length: 12 residues. Trimming removed 5 bases at V and 7 bases at J, with 8 bases between. CDR1 is SGHAT and CDR2 is FQDESV in the germline V gene (reference sequence). DNA of the CDR3: TGTGCCAGCAGCAATACAGGTGAAAAACTGTTTTTT. It translates to CASSNTGEKLFF.

The V gene is TRBV28, the J gene TRBJ2-1; D uncertain. V gave up 1 base and J gave up 2 bases, with 9 bases separating them. The CDR3 length is 15 residues. Germline assignment: CDR1 MDHEN and CDR2 SYDVKM. CDR3 loop: CASSLSPGTYNEQFF. The CDR3 bases are TGTGCCAGCAGTTTATCCCCAGGTACCTACAATGAGCAGTTCTTC.

The gene calls are TRBV6-5 and TRBJ2-5, with a possible D match to TRBD2 (5 bases). Trimming shortened V by 2 bases and J by 5 bases, and 12 bases separated the two germline ends. In germline, CDR1 is MNHEY, CDR2 SVGAGI. The CDR3 sequence is 14 residues long. DNA of the CDR3: TGTGCCAGCAGTTACCCCGGACTGCCGGAGACCCAGTACTTC. Its protein product is CASSYPGLPETQYF.

V is TRBV28 and J is TRBJ2-3, with TRBD2 matching 9 bases. Germline-derived CDR1 and CDR2 are MDHEN and SYDVKM. V was clipped by 4 bases and J by 5 bases; unmatched bases: 10. CDR3 size: 16 residues. In DNA, the CDR3 is TGTGCCAGCAGTTCGTTAGCGGGAGTTAGTGGAGATACGCAGTATTTT. Its protein is CASSSLAGVSGDTQYF.